This record looks at one TCR beta chain sequence and its context. These data belong to a study of PD-1 blockade in classical Hodgkin lymphoma. CDR3 length: 13 amino acids. The V end was cut by 0 bases, the J end by 8 bases, with 7 bases between. CDR1 is LGHNA, CDR2 YSLEER, per germline. Sequencing used immunoSEQ multiplex PCR; TCRdb keeps in-frame clones, though not all of them. The sample contains 9,500 to 12,000 clones, about 85% of which appear only once. Brentuximab vedotin exposure varied, and every patient relapsed after autologous stem cell transplantation. The chain uses TRBV4-3 and TRBJ2-2; no definite D call. This specimen was peripheral blood mononuclear cells (PBMCs), taken at baseline. This TCR was recovered from a human donor with classical Hodgkin lymphoma. This chain's CDR3 is CASSQDRVGELFF. CDR3 in DNA: TGCGCCAGCAGCCAAGATAGGGTAGGGGAGCTGTTTTTT.